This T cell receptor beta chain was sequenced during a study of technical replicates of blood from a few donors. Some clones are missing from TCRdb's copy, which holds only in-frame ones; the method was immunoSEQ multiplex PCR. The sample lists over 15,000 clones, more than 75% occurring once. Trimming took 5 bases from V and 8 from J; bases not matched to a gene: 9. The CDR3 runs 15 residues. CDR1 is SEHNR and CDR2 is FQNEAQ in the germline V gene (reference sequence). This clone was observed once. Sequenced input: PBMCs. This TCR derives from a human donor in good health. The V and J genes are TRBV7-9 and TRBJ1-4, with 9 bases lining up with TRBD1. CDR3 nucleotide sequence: TGTGCCAGCAGCGCCTCGGGACAGGGATACGAAAAACTGTTTTTT. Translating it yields CASSASGQGYEKLFF.